The next 9 T cell receptor beta chains were all read from a single sample in a study of T-cell reconstitution after alpha-beta-depleted transplantation in children. Unique molecular identifiers were built into the TCRbeta library. In TCRdb, the PCR reads were re-called with MiXCR into one record per CDR3 protein. The sample lists about 290,000 distinct CDR3 sequences; around 10% were seen once. The specimen was PBMCs, collected before TCRalphabeta/CD19-depleted stem cell transplant. These receptors originate from a boy younger than two with acute myeloid leukemia, due to receive a stem cell transplant.

This clonotype came up many times. The chain joins TRBV7-2 to TRBJ1-4; D is perhaps TRBD1 (5 bases). V was trimmed by 1 base and J by 10 bases, leaving 19 bases between them. Germline-derived CDR1 and CDR2 are SGHTA and FQGNSA. This CDR3 contains 16 residues. The CDR3 loop is CASSLVPPGARGKLFF. CDR3 sequence (DNA): TGTGCCAGCAGCTTAGTCCCCCCTGGGGCTAGGGGAAAACTGTTTTTT.

This clonotype was recorded many times. This chain connects TRBV7-8 to TRBJ2-7; TRBD1 matches 8 bases. Germline values: CDR1 SGHVS, CDR2 FQNEAQ. This CDR3 has 15 amino acids. V shed 0 bases and J 11 bases; nucleotides not matched to a gene: 12. CDR3 DNA sequence: TGTGCCAGCAGCTTAGCTATCGGGACAGGAGGAGAAAAGTACTTC. This encodes CASSLAIGTGGEKYF. The whole variable domain, remainder taken from reference TRBV7-8 and TRBJ2-7, is GAGVSQSPRYKVAKRGQDVALRCDPISGHVSLFWYQQALGQGPEFLTYFQNEAQLDKSGLPSDRFFAERPEGSVSTLKIQRTQQEDSAVYLCASSLAIGTGGEKYFGPGTRLTVT.

In its sample, this clonotype ranks as medium-sized (0.01 to 0.1%). The chain combines TRBV9 with TRBJ2-1, with D possibly TRBD2 on 7 matching bases. Between the trimmed V and J ends, which lost 3 bases and 4 bases, there was a span of 20 bases. This CDR3 has 17 amino acids. Germline CDR1 reads SGDLS; CDR2 reads YYNGEE. CDR3 in DNA: TGTGCCAGCAGCGAACCTTTAAAGGGGGAGGGGTACAATGAGCAGTTCTTC. The encoded protein is CASSEPLKGEGYNEQFF.

This clonotype was seen many times. V gene TRBV7-3 combines with J gene TRBJ2-1; D remains ambiguous. This CDR3 region has 13 residues. Trimming stripped 2 bases from V and 6 bases from J, with 8 bases between. Germline V gene lookup returns CDR1 SGHTA and CDR2 FQGTGA. The CDR3 DNA is TGTGCCAGCAGCTTACTCAGTGGCAATGAGCAGTTCTTC. Translated: CASSLLSGNEQFF.

This clonotype was counted ten times or more. The chain employs TRBV7-8 and TRBJ1-4; TRBD1 aligns across 7 bases. Germline V CDR1 and CDR2: SGHVS, FQNEAQ. After removal of 5 bases from V and 7 bases from J, the junction contained 4 bases not matched to a gene. The CDR3 extends over 13 amino acids. The CDR3, as DNA: TGTGCCAGCAGCAACAGGGGAGGTGAAAAACTGTTTTTT. It encodes CASSNRGGEKLFF.

This clonotype was recorded many times. The chain recombines TRBV28 with TRBJ1-5; D is unclear. The CDR3 runs 13 residues. Trimming removed 3 bases at V and 5 bases at J, with 8 bases between. Germline CDR1 reads MDHEN; CDR2 reads SYDVKM. CDR3: CASSFAEYQPQHF. The CDR3 nucleotides are TGTGCCAGCAGTTTCGCAGAATATCAGCCCCAGCATTTT.

In its sample, this clonotype was seen a few times. The V call is TRBV12-3 or TRBV12-4, the J call TRBJ2-1; D might be TRBD1 (6 bases). Trimming took off 7 bases at V and 0 bases at J, with 16 bases between the two ends. The CDR3 has 16 amino acids. CDR3 loop: CASTRLDRPSYNEQFF. The CDR3 DNA is TGTGCCAGCACTAGACTTGACAGGCCCTCCTACAATGAGCAGTTCTTC.

This clonotype was observed many times. The rearrangement uses TRBV7-6 and TRBJ2-5; TRBD1 aligns across 10 bases. V dropped 5 bases and J dropped 4; count of bases not matched to a gene: 4. This CDR3 is built from 14 residues. Germline CDR1 SGHVS, CDR2 FNYEAQ. This CDR3 reads CASSARDRGETQYF. CDR3 coding DNA: TGTGCCAGCAGCGCCCGGGACAGGGGAGAGACCCAGTACTTC.

The table lists this clonotype with many counts. The chain uses TRBV5-5 and TRBJ2-3; 10 bases align to TRBD2. Trimming took 0 bases from V and 5 from J; bases not matched to a gene: 9. The V gene's germline CDR1 is SGHKS and CDR2 YYEKEE (reference sequence). The CDR3 is 17 residues long. The CDR3 reads CASSLEGGTSVGDTQYF. The CDR3 DNA reads as TGTGCCAGCAGCTTGGAGGGAGGGACTAGCGTAGGAGATACGCAGTATTTT.